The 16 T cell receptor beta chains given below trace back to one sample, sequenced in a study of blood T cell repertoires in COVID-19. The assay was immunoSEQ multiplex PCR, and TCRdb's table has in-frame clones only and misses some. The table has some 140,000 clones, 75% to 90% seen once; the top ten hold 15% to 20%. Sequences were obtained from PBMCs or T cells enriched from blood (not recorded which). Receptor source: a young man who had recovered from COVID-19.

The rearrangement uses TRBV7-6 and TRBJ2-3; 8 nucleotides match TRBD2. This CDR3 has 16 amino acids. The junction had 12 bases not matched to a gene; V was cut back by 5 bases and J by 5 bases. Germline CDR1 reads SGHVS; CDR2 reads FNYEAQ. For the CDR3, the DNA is TGTGCCAGCAGCGCGGTAGCGGGGCCTCTGGGAGATACGCAGTATTTT. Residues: CASSAVAGPLGDTQYF.

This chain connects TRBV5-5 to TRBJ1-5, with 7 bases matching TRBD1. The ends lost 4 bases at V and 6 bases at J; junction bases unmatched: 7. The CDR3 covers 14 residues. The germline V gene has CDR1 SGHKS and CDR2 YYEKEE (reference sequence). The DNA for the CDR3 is TGTGCCAGCAGCCGGGACAGTACCGGTCAGCCCCAGCATTTT. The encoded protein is CASSRDSTGQPQHF.

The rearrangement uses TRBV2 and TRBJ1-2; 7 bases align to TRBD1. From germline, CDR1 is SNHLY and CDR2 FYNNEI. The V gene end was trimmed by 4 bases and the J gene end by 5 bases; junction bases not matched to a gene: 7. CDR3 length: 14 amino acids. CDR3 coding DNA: TGTGCCAGCAGTGTAACGGGGACAGCGTATGGCTACACCTTC. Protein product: CASSVTGTAYGYTF.

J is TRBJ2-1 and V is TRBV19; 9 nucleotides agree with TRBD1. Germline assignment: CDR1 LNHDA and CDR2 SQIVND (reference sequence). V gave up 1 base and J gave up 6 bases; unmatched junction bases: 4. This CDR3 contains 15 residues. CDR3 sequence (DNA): TGTGCCAGTAGTATAGTTGGGACAGGGTTCAATGAGCAGTTCTTC. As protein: CASSIVGTGFNEQFF.

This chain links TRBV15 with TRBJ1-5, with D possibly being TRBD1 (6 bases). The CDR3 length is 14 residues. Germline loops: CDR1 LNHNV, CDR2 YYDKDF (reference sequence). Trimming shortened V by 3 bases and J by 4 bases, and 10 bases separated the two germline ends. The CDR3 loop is CATSSGQTNQPQHF. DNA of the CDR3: TGTGCCACCAGCAGCGGACAGACTAATCAGCCCCAGCATTTT.

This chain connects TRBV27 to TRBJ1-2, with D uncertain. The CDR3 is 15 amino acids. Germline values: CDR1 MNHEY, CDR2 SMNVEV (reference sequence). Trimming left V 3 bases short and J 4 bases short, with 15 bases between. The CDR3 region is CASSLGVGIFYGYTF. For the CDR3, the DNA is TGTGCCAGCAGTTTGGGCGTAGGCATATTCTATGGCTACACCTTC.

The CDR3 reads CASSITRDQPQHF. The DNA for the CDR3 is TGTGCCAGTAGTATAACCCGAGATCAGCCCCAGCATTTT. The genes are TRBV19 and TRBJ1-5; D not certain. V gave up 2 bases and J gave up 5 bases, with 7 bases separating them. This CDR3 spans 13 amino acids. The V gene's germline CDR1 is LNHDA and CDR2 SQIVND (reference sequence).

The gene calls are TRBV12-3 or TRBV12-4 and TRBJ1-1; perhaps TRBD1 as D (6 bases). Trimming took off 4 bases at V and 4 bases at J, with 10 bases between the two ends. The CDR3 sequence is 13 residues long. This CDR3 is CASSSRGTTEAFF. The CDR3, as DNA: TGTGCCAGCAGTTCGAGGGGGACCACTGAAGCTTTCTTT.

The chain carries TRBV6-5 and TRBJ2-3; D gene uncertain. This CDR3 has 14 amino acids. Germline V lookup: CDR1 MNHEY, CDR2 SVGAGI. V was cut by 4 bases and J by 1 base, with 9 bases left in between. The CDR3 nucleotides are TGTGCCAGCAGTTGGCAGGTTGGCACAGATACGCAGTATTTT. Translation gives CASSWQVGTDTQYF.

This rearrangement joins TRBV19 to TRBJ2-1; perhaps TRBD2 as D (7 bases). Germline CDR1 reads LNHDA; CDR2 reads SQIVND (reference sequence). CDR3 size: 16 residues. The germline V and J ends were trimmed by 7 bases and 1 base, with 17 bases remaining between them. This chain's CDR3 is CASKSPGGLSYNEQFF. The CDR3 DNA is TGTGCCAGTAAATCCCCCGGGGGGCTGTCCTACAATGAGCAGTTCTTC. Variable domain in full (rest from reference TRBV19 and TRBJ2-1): DGGITQSPKYLFRKEGQNVTLSCEQNLNHDAMYWYRQDPGQGLRLIYYSQIVNDFQKGDIAEGYSVSREKKESFPLTVTSAQKNPTAFYLCASKSPGGLSYNEQFFGPGTRLTVL.

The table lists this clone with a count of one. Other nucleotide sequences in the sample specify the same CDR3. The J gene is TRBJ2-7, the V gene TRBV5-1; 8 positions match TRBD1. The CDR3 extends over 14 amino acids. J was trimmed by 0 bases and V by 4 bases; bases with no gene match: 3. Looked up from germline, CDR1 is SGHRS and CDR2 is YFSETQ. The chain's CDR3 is CASSLGQGSYEQYF. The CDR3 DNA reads TGCGCCAGCAGCCTAGGACAGGGCTCCTACGAGCAGTACTTC.

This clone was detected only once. The CDR3 bases are TGTGCCAGCAGCTTTAAGGACAGGAACACCGGGGAGCTGTTTTTT. Translation gives CASSFKDRNTGELFF. The chain joins TRBV13 to TRBJ2-2; D may be TRBD1 (6 bases). The germline V and J ends were trimmed by 3 bases and 1 base, with 9 bases remaining between them. Germline values: CDR1 PRHDT, CDR2 FYEKMQ (reference sequence). The CDR3 totals 15 residues.

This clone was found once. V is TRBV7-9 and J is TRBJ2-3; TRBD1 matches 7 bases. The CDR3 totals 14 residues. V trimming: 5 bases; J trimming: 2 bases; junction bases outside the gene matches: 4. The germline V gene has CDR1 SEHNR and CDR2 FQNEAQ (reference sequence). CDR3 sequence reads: CASSRGQITDTQYF. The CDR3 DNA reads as TGTGCCAGCAGCCGGGGACAGATCACAGATACGCAGTATTTT.

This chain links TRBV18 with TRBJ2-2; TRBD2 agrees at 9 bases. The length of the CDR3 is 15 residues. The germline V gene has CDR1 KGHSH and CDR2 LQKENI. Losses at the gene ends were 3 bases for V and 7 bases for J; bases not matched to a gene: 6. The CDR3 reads CASSPRTSVVGELFF. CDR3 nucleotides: TGTGCCAGCTCACCGCGGACTAGCGTGGTCGGGGAGCTGTTTTTT.

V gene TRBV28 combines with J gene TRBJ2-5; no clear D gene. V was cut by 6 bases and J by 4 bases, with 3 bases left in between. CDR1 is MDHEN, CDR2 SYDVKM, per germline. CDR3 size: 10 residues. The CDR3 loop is CASSGETQYF. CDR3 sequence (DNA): TGTGCCAGCAGCGGAGAGACCCAGTACTTC. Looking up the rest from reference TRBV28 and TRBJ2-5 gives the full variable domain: DVKVTQSSRYLVKRTGEKVFLECVQDMDHENMFWYRQDPGLGLRLIYFSYDVKMKEKGDIPEGYSVSREKKERFSLILESASTNQTSMYLCASSGETQYFGPGTRLLVL.

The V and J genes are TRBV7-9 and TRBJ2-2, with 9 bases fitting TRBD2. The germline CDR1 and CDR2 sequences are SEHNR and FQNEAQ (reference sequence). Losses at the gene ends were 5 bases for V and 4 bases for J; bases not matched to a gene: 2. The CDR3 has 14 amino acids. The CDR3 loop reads CASSLLAGTGELFF. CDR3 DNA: TGTGCCAGCAGCCTACTAGCGGGCACCGGGGAGCTGTTTTTT.